The sequence of this TCR beta chain was determined in a study of T cell responses to AZD1222 COVID-19 vaccine (dated by TCRdb to the early 2020s). Notes on the research overall: A total of 233 trial participants underwent TCR sequencing, of whom 207 received two doses of AZD1222 and some 26 received two doses of the MenACWY control vaccine. Trial participants were enrolled into age subgroups of 18-55, 56-69 and 70-plus years, which contained approximately 150, 28 and 58 TCR-sequenced participants, respectively.

This specimen's time point label, per the study, means: about 28 days (+/-7) after the second vaccine dose. The treatment or condition tag for this specimen amounts to: meningococcal conjugate vaccine given as trial control. Vaccinee samples were obtained from the UK trials COV001 and COV002, which included a single-blind randomized controlled phase 2/3 trial of AZD1222 (ChAdOx1 nCoV-19) in healthy adults. For TCRbeta chain sequencing, PBMC samples from trial participants were taken at day 0 and at day 28 after the second dose. On this clone: Which antigen it targets is not known. No much larger clone exists at a distance of one base, and base qualities are not known.

What the authors observed across the whole study: Nearly half of unique spike-specific TCRs reportedly recognized epitopes outside regions mutated in the B.1.351 and B.1.1.7 variants. Participants were mostly white British, with more females than males. The authors suggested clonal diversity may have been underestimated. After two AZD1222 doses, spike-specific TCR breadth and depth were significantly higher than at day 0 and than in MenACWY recipients. In the small 56-69-year group, the increase in depth fell short of significance, most likely because of low power. The whole spike protein was spanned by vaccine-associated CD4 TCRs, and dominant responses were seen in regions 160-218 and 743-854. Because no day 14 peak-response samples were available, the repertoires could be characterized only after the peak T cell response. Conclusions about previously exposed vaccinees were limited because only 6 or 7 AZD1222 recipients were SARS-CoV-2 seropositive at baseline.

The germline V gene encodes CDR1 SGHDT and CDR2 YYEEEE. Trimming takes 0 bases from V and 1 base from J, and the germline ends sit 7 bases apart. The CDR3 holds 15 amino acids from the cysteine to the phenylalanine. Solely the CDR3 DNA is kept, with 45 bases framed from the first base. The CDR3 regions of human TCRbeta chains were analyzed by immunosequencing. The published analysis was carried out like this. TCRs in the repertoires were matched against a reference library of SARS-CoV-2-specific TCRs that had been generated with the MIRA antigen-specificity platform. Breadth was defined as the fraction of unique TCRs that were SARS-CoV-2-associated, and depth was defined as the fraction of total T cells that were SARS-CoV-2-associated. Using the MIRA data, every spike-specific TCR was mapped to the spike region that the TCR reacted to and assigned to either a CD4 or a CD8 class. Log10-transformed breadth and depth values were compared by one-way ANOVA with Sidak's multiple comparisons tests. Here the immuneACCESS table is served through TCRdb, limited to in-frame sequences with V and J called. Missing clones are a known gap in these copies; in checked studies unresolved V genes cover under half, and the rest lacks a known reason. That table furnishes V, J and clone size, whereas the DNA furnished D and trimming. The sample table contains fewer than 200,000 clones; only one count was recorded for around nine tenths of them. The ten biggest clones cover approximately 4% of the sample.

The sequence joins TRBV5-6 to TRBJ2-2, with the D gene call left open. Sequences were derived from peripheral blood, sampled 28 days after the second dose of the MenACWY control vaccine. This receptor was taken from an adult who received the MenACWY meningococcal vaccine as a control. The DNA sequence follows: TGTGCCAGCAGCTTGGGGCCGGGGAACACCGGGGAGCTGTTTTTT. It translates as CASSLGPGNTGELFF. Outside the CDR3, residues come from the reference TRBV5-6 and TRBJ2-2 proteins, so the full variable domain is: DAGVTQSPTHLIKTRGQQVTLRCSPKSGHDTVSWYQQALGQGPQFIFQYYEEEERQRGNFPDRFSGHQFPNYSSELNVNALLLGDSALYLCASSLGPGNTGELFFGEGSRLTVL.